These T cell receptor beta chains were read from a single sample in a study of cytomegalovirus exposure and HLA in healthy donors. Sequencing was performed with immunoSEQ multiplex PCR; in TCRdb, only in-frame clones are kept and a portion is missing. In the table there are some 200,000 clones, approximately 79% of which are singletons. Source material: PBMCs. All receptors come from a girl between 5 and 17 years old in good health and CMV-seropositive. Both conserved end residues are part of each CDR3. The order of the fields is D gene, V gene, clone size, J gene, CDR3 DNA, CDR3 protein. D genes are given only for firm matches. Part of the rows lack a size; the others show once, few, many or a class for expanded clones.

>TRBD1|TRBV4-2|NA|TRBJ1-2
TGTGCCAGCAGCCAGGAGGGACAGGGGAACTATGGCTACACCTTC
CASSQEGQGNYGYTF
>NA|TRBV5-6|NA|TRBJ2-7
TGTGCCAGCAGCTTTACATCCTACGAGCAGTACTTC
CASSFTSYEQYF
>NA|TRBV5-6|once|TRBJ2-2
TGTGCCAGCAGCTTGCACGGGGAGCTGTTTTTT
CASSLHGELFF
>NA|TRBV19|NA|TRBJ2-1
TGTGCCAGTAGTATAGATCAGCTTGGGCAGGGGTCCTACAATGAGCAGTTCTTC
CASSIDQLGQGSYNEQFF
>TRBD1|TRBV7-9|NA|TRBJ2-7
TGTGCCAGCAGCCTTGCGGGACAGGGAACCTACGAGCAGTACTTC
CASSLAGQGTYEQYF
>TRBD2|TRBV7-8|once|TRBJ2-1
TGTGCCAGCAGCCTCAGGCGGGGGAGTGTACTAGCGGGGGGGCCGCAGGATGAGCAGTTCTTC
CASSLRRGSVLAGGPQDEQFF
>NA|TRBV7-9|NA|TRBJ2-7
TGTGCCAGCAGCTTAACGGGGGGCGCTGGGCAGTACTTC
CASSLTGGAGQYF
>NA|TRBV12-5|NA|TRBJ2-3
TGTGCTAGTGCTGCGGCTGATACGCAGTATTTT
CASAAADTQYF
>NA|TRBV30|NA|TRBJ1-1
TGTGCCTGGAGTTGGGGAGGGGACACTGAAGCTTTCTTT
CAWSWGGDTEAFF
>NA|TRBV4-3|once|TRBJ2-1
TGCGCCAGCAGCTTGACGACAGGTGTATACAATGAGCAGTTCTTC
CASSLTTGVYNEQFF
>TRBD1|TRBV4-2|NA|TRBJ1-6
TGTGCCAGCAGCCCCGGGACAGTTAATTCACCCCTCCACTTT
CASSPGTVNSPLHF
>TRBD1|TRBV4-3|NA|TRBJ2-3
TGCGCCAGCAGCGGCCGGGACAGGGGTTATACGCAGTATTTT
CASSGRDRGYTQYF
>NA|TRBV5-8|few|TRBJ2-5
TGTGCCAGCAGCTTGGGCGGGGCAAAGACCCAAGAGACCCAGTACTTC
CASSLGGAKTQETQYF
>TRBD2|TRBV9|NA|TRBJ2-5
TGTGCCAGCAGCGTAGAGGGGACTAGCGGGAGAGGAGAGACCCAGTACTTC
CASSVEGTSGRGETQYF
>TRBD1|TRBV5-1|NA|TRBJ2-7
TGCGCCAGCAGCTTGGTAACAGGGGGAACCTACGAGCAGTACTTC
CASSLVTGGTYEQYF
>TRBD2|TRBV11-2|few|TRBJ2-7
TGTGCCAGCAGCGTTAGCGGGGAGCAGTACTTC
CASSVSGEQYF
>NA|TRBV5-5|NA|TRBJ2-5
TGTGCCAGCAGCTTGCCTAGCGTCCCAAGGGCGGTCCCAGAGACCCAGTACTTC
CASSLPSVPRAVPETQYF
>NA|TRBV11-2|once|TRBJ2-1
TGTGCCAGCAGCTTAGATCGGCTAGTCGGCAATGAGCAGTTCTTC
CASSLDRLVGNEQFF
>NA|TRBV5-1|NA|TRBJ1-2
TGCGCCAGCAGTGTTGAGTGGGGGCGCGATGGCTACACCTTC
CASSVEWGRDGYTF
>TRBD1|TRBV30|NA|TRBJ2-5
TGTGCCTGGAGATCCGGGACAGGGTATGAGACCCAGTACTTC
CAWRSGTGYETQYF
>NA|TRBV4-3|few|TRBJ2-1
TGCGCCAGCAGCCAAGATGTTGGACAGAATGAGCAGTTCTTC
CASSQDVGQNEQFF
>TRBD1|TRBV4-1|NA|TRBJ2-2
TGCGCCAGCAGCCAAGGACAGGGGTGGGCCGGGGAGCTGTTTTTT
CASSQGQGWAGELFF
>NA|TRBV5-1|once|TRBJ2-3
TGCGCCAGCAGCCCCTACCCCGATGAGCCGGCAGATACGCAGTATTTT
CASSPYPDEPADTQYF
>NA|TRBV30|once|TRBJ2-3
TGTGCCTGGAGTCAAGCGGCTAGCACAGATACGCAGTATTTT
CAWSQAASTDTQYF
>TRBD2|TRBV7-2|NA|TRBJ2-7
TGTGCCAGCAGTAAGGGCGGGGGGGAGCAGTACTTC
CASSKGGGEQYF
>NA|TRBV7-6|NA|TRBJ2-5
TGTGCCAGCAGCTTCACAGGGTTAGAGACCCAGTACTTC
CASSFTGLETQYF
>TRBD2|TRBV13|NA|TRBJ2-1
TGTGCCAGCAGCCGCACCGGGACTAGGCTGGCAAACTACAATGAGCAGTTCTTC
CASSRTGTRLANYNEQFF
>NA|TRBV13|NA|TRBJ2-7
TGTGCCAGCAGTAGGACTTACTCCTACGAGCAGTACTTC
CASSRTYSYEQYF
>NA|TRBV6-5|NA|TRBJ1-1
TGTGCCAGCACCTATGACGGACTATACACTGAAGCTTTCTTT
CASTYDGLYTEAFF
>TRBD2|TRBV5-4|NA|TRBJ2-5
TGTGCCAGCAGTGAAACTAGCGGGGGCCGGGGTAAGACCCAGTACTTC
CASSETSGGRGKTQYF
>NA|TRBV27|NA|TRBJ1-6
TGTGCCAGCAGCTGGGGGGGGGACTCCTATAATTCACCCCTCCACTTT
CASSWGGDSYNSPLHF
>TRBD1|TRBV5-5|NA|TRBJ2-7
TGTGCCAGCAGCCTGGGGGACAGCTCCTACGAGCAGTACTTC
CASSLGDSSYEQYF
>TRBD1|TRBV5-4|NA|TRBJ2-5
TGTGCCAGCAGCCCTACTACAGGGGGGTGGCAGCGTGAGACCCAGTACTTC
CASSPTTGGWQRETQYF
>TRBD1|TRBV10-2|NA|TRBJ2-7
TGCGCCAGCAGTGAGTCGACAGGGGCCTACGAGCAGTACTTC
CASSESTGAYEQYF
>TRBD1|TRBV2|NA|TRBJ2-3
TGTGCCAGGGGACAGGGCGGAGATACGCAGTATTTT
CARGQGGDTQYF
>NA|TRBV28|few|TRBJ1-4
TGTGCCAGCAGTCGCCCCGGGAGGGCAACTAATGAAAAACTGTTTTTT
CASSRPGRATNEKLFF
>TRBD1|TRBV9|once|TRBJ1-2
TGTGCCAGCAGCTTCCGGACAGGGGAAGGCTACACCTTC
CASSFRTGEGYTF
>NA|TRBV7-9|NA|TRBJ1-2
TGTTCCAGCAGCTCACTTAACTATGGCTACACCTTC
CSSSSLNYGYTF
>TRBD1|TRBV4-1|NA|TRBJ2-7
TGCGCCAGCAGCTATGCCGGGACAGGGTCCTACGAGCAGTACTTC
CASSYAGTGSYEQYF
>TRBD1|TRBV9|NA|TRBJ1-2
TGTGCCAGCAGCGTAGGTGGGACAGCTAACTATGGCTACACCTTC
CASSVGGTANYGYTF
>TRBD2|TRBV6-4|NA|TRBJ2-1
TGTGCCAGCAGTGACTCGACTAGCGGGTACAATGAGCAATTCTTC
CASSDSTSGYNEQFF
>TRBD1|TRBV7-2|NA|TRBJ2-7
TGTGCCAGCAGCTCGGGACAGGGATGGTACGAGCAGTACTTC
CASSSGQGWYEQYF
>NA|TRBV7-9|NA|TRBJ1-2
TGTGCCAGCAGCCCGTATCAGGGCGACTATGGCTACACCTTC
CASSPYQGDYGYTF
>TRBD2|TRBV27|NA|TRBJ2-1
TGTGCCAGCAGTTTCCTAGCGGGGGTCTACAATGAGCAGTTCTTC
CASSFLAGVYNEQFF
>TRBD1|TRBV30|few|TRBJ1-3
TGTGCCTGGATGGGGGACAGGGGGAAATCTGGAAACACCATATATTTT
CAWMGDRGKSGNTIYF